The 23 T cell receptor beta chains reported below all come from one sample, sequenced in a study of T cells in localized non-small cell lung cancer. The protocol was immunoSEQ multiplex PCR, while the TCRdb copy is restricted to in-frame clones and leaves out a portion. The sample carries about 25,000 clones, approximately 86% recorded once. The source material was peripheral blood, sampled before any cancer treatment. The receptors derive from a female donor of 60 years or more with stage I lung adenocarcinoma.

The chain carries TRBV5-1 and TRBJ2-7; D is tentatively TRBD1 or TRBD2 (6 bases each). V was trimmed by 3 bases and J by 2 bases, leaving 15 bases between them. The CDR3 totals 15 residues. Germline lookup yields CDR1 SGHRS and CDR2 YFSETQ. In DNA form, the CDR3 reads TGCGCCAGCAGCTCAGGGCCGCGGGACACCTACGAGCAGTACTTC. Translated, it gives CASSSGPRDTYEQYF.

CDR3 coding DNA: TGTGCCAGCAGTCTCTCGAACGTGGGCTACACCTTC. Its protein product is CASSLSNVGYTF. V is TRBV25-1 and J is TRBJ1-2; D is uncertain. With 5 bases removed from V and 8 bases from J, the gap between germline ends came to 12 bases. This CDR3 has 12 residues. Germline V lookup: CDR1 MGHDK, CDR2 SYGVNS.

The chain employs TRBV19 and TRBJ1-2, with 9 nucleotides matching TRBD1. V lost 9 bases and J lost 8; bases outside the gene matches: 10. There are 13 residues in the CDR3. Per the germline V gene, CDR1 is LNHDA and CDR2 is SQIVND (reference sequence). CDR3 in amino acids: CASKPQGAGGYTF. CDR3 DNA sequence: TGTGCCAGCAAACCACAGGGGGCTGGAGGCTACACCTTC.

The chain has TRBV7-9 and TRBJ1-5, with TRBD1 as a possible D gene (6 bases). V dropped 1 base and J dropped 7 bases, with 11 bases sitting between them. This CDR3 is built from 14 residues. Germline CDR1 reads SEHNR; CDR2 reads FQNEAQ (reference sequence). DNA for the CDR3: TGTGCCAGCAGCTTAGACGGGGGGCGGCAGCCCCAGCATTTT. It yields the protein CASSLDGGRQPQHF.

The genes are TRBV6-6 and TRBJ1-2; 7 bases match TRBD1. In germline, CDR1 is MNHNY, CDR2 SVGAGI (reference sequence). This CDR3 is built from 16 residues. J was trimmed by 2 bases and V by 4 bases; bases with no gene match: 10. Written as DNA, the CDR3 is TGTGCCAGCAGTTTGTGGGACAGTATCATCAACTATGGCTACACCTTC. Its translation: CASSLWDSIINYGYTF.

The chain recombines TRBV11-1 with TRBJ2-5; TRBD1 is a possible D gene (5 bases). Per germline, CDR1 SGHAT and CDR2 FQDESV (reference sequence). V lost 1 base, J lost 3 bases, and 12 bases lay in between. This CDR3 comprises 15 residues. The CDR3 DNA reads TGTGCCAGCAGCTTAGGAGGACACCCAAAAGAGACCCAGTACTTC. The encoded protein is CASSLGGHPKETQYF.

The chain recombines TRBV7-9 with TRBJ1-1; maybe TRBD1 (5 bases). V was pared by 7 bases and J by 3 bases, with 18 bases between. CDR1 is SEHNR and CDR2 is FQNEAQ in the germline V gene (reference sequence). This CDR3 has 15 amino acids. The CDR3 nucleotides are TGTGCCAGCAACGTGATGGGCAGACAGTACACTGAAGCTTTCTTT. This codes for CASNVMGRQYTEAFF. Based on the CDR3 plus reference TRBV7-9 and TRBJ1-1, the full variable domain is DTGVSQNPRHKITKRGQNVTFRCDPISEHNRLYWYRQTLGQGPEFLTYFQNEAQLEKSRLLSDRFSAERPKGSFSTLEIQRTEQGDSAMYLCASNVMGRQYTEAFFGQGTRLTVV.

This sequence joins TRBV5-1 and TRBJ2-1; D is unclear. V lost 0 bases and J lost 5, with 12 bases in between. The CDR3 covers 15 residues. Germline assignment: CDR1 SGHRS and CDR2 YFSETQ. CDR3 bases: TGCGCCAGCAGCTTGGAAGGCAGCTTAAACAATGAGCAGTTCTTC. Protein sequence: CASSLEGSLNNEQFF.

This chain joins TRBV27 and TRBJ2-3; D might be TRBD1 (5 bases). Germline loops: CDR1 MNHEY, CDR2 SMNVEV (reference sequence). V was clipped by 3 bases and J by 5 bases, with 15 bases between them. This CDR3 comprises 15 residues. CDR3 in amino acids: CASSFQGALGDTQYF. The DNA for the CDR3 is TGTGCCAGCAGTTTTCAGGGCGCATTGGGAGATACGCAGTATTTT.

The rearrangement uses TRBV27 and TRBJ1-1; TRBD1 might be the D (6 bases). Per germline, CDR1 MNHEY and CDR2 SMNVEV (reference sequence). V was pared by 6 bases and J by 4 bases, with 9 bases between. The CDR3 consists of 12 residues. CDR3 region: CASRDSSTEAFF. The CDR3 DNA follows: TGTGCCAGCAGGGACAGTTCCACTGAAGCTTTCTTT.

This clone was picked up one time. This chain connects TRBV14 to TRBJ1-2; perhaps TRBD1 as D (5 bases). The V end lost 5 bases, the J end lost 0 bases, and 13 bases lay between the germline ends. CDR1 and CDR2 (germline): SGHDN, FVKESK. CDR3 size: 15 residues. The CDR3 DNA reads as TGTGCCAGCAGCATTCGACAGTCCCCTAACTATGGCTACACCTTC. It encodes CASSIRQSPNYGYTF.

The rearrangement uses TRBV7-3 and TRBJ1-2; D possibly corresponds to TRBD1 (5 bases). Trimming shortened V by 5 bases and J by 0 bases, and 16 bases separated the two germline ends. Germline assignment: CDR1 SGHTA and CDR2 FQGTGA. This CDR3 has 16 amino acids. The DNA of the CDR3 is TGTGCCAGCAGCCAAGGCGGGCAGGGCGCTAACTATGGCTACACCTTC. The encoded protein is CASSQGGQGANYGYTF.

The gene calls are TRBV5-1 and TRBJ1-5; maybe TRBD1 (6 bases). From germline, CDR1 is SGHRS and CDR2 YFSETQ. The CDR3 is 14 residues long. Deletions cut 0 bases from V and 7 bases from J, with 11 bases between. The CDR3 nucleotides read TGCGCCAGCAGCTTGGGCGGGGGCCTACAGCCCCAGCATTTT. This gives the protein CASSLGGGLQPQHF.

The CDR3 spells CAWSAKLRVGYTF. The CDR3 nucleotides are TGTGCCTGGAGTGCCAAACTCAGGGTCGGCTACACCTTC. The chain is built from TRBV30 and TRBJ1-2; D perhaps matches TRBD1 (5 bases). Germline assignment: CDR1 GTSNPN and CDR2 SVGIG (reference sequence). V was cut by 1 base and J by 8 bases, with 14 bases left in between. The CDR3 covers 13 residues.

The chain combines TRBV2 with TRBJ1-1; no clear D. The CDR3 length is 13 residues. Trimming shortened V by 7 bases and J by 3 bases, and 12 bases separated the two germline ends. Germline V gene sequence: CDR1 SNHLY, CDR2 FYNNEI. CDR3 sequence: CASTSRRDTEAFF. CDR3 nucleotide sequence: TGTGCCAGCACGTCGAGGAGGGACACTGAAGCTTTCTTT.

DNA for the CDR3: TGTGCCAGCAGCCCACTGACAGGGGGCCACACCGGGGAGCTGTTTTTT. Translated, it gives CASSPLTGGHTGELFF. V usage is TRBV11-2 and J usage is TRBJ2-2, with 10 positions matching TRBD1. Trimming removed 5 bases from V and 3 bases from J; junction bases left unmatched: 6. Germline assignment: CDR1 SGHAT and CDR2 FQNNGV. The CDR3 sequence is 16 residues long.

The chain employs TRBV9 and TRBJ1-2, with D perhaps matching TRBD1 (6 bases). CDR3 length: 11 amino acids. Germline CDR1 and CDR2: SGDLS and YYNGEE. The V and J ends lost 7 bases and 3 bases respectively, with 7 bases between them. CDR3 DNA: TGTGCCAGCTACAGGGACTATGGCTACACCTTC. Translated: CASYRDYGYTF.

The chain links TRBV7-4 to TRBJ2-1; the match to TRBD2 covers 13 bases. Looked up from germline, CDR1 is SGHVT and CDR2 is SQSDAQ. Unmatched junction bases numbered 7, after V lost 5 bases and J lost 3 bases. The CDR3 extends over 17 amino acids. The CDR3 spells CASSPWTSGSLYNEQFF. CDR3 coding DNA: TGTGCCAGCAGCCCCTGGACTAGCGGGAGTCTCTACAATGAGCAGTTCTTC.

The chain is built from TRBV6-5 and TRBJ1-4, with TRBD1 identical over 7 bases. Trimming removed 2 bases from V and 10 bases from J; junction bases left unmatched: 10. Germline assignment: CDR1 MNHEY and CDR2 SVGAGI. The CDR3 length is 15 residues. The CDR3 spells CASSYQRQGRGKLFF. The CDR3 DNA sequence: TGTGCCAGCAGTTACCAACGACAGGGTCGCGGAAAACTGTTTTTT.

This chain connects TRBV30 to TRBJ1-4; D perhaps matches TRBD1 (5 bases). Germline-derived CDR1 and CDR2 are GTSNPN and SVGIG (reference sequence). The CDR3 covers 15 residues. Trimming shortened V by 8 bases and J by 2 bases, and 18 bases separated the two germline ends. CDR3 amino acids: CAQSRPGGTNEKLFF. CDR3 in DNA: TGTGCCCAGAGCCGGCCGGGGGGGACTAATGAAAAACTGTTTTTT.

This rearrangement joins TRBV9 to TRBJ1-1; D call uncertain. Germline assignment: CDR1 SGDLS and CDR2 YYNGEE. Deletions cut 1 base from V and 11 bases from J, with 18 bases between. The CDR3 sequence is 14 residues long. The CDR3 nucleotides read TGTGCCAGCAGCGTATCCCAATCTGGAACAGTCGCTTTCTTT. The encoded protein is CASSVSQSGTVAFF.

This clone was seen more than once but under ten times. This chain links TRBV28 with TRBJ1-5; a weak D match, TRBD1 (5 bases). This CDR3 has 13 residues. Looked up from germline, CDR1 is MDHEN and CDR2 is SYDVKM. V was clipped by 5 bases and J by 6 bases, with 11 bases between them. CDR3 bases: TGTGCCAGCAGTGACAATAGGGGTCAGCCCCAGCATTTT. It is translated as CASSDNRGQPQHF.

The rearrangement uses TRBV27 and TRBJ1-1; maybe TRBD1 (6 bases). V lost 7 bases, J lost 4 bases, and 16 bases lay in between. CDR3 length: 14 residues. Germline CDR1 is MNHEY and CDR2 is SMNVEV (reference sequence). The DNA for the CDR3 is TGTGCCAGCACGAGGGGGGGGGCGGGCACTGAAGCTTTCTTT. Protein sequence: CASTRGGAGTEAFF.